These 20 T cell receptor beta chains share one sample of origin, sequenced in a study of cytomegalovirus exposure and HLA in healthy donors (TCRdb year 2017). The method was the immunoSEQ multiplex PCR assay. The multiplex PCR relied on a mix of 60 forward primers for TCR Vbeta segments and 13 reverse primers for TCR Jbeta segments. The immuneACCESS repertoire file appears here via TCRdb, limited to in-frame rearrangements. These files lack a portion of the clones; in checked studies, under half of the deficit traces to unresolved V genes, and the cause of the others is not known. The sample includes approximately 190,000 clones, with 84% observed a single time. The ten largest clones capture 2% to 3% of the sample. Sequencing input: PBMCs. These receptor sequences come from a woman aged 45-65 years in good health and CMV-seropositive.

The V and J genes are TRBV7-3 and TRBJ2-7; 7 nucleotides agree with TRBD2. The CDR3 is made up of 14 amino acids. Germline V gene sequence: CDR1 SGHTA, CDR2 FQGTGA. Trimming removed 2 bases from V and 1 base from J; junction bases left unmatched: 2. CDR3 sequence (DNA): TGTGCCAGCAGCTTAGCGGGACTATCCTACGAGCAGTACTTC. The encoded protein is CASSLAGLSYEQYF.

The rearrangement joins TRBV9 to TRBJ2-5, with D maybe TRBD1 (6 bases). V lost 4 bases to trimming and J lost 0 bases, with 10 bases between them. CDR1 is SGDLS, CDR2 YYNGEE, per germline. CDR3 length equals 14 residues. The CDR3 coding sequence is TGTGCCAGCAGCCCCCGGACAGACCAAGAGACCCAGTACTTC. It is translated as CASSPRTDQETQYF. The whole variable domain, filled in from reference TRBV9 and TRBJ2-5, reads DSGVTQTPKHLITATGQRVTLRCSPRSGDLSVYWYQQSLDQGLQFLIQYYNGEERAKGNILERFSAQQFPDLHSELNLSSLELGDSALYFCASSPRTDQETQYFGPGTRLLVL.

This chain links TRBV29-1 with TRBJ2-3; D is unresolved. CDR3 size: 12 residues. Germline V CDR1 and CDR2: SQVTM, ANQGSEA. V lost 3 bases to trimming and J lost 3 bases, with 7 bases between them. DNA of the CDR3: TGCAGCGTTGACCCCAGTACAGATACGCAGTATTTT. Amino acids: CSVDPSTDTQYF.

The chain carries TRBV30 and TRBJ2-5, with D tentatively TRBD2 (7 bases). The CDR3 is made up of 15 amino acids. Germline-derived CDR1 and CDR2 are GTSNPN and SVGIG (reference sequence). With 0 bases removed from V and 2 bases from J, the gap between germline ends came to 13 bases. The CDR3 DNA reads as TGTGCCTGGAGTGTACTTGCGGGGGCGCAAGAGACCCAGTACTTC. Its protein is CAWSVLAGAQETQYF.

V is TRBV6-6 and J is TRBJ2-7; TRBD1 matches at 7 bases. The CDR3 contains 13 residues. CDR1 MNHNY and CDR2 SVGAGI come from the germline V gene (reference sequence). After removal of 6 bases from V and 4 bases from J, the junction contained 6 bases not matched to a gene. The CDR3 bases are TGTGCCAGCAGGCTGGGACAGTCTTACGAGCAGTACTTC. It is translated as CASRLGQSYEQYF.

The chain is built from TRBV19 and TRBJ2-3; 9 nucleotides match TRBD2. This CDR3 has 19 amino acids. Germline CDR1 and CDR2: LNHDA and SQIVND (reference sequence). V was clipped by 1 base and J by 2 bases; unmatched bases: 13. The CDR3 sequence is CASSIALAGANRPTDTQYF. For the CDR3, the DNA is TGTGCCAGTAGTATAGCCTTAGCGGGGGCAAACCGACCCACAGATACGCAGTATTTT.

CDR3 in DNA: TGTGCCAGCAACGTGGGCCCAGGGGCTCCCTACGAGCAGTACTTC. Encoded protein: CASNVGPGAPYEQYF. The rearrangement joins TRBV2 to TRBJ2-7, with D possibly TRBD1 on 6 matching bases. This CDR3 region has 15 residues. From germline, CDR1 is SNHLY and CDR2 FYNNEI. Trimming shortened V by 7 bases and J by 2 bases, and 18 bases separated the two germline ends.

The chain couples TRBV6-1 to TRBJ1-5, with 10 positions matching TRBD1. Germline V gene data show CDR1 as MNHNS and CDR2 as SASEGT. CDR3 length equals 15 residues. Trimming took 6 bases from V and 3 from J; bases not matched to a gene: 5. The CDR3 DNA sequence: TGTGCCAGCAGGACGACAGGGGGCATCAATCAGCCCCAGCATTTT. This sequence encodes CASRTTGGINQPQHF.

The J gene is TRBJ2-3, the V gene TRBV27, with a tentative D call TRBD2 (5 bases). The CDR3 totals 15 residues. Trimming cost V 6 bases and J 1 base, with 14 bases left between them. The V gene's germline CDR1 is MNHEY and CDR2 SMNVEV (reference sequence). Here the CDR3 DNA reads TGTGCCAGCAGGGACGGGGTTCGACGCACAGATACGCAGTATTTT. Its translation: CASRDGVRRTDTQYF.

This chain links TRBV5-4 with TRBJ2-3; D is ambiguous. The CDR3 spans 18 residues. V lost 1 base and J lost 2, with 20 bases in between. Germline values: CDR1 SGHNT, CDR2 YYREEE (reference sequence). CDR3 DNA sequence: TGTGCCAGCAGCTTGTGGTTTAAAGCTCCCCTTTACACAGATACGCAGTATTTT. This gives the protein CASSLWFKAPLYTDTQYF.

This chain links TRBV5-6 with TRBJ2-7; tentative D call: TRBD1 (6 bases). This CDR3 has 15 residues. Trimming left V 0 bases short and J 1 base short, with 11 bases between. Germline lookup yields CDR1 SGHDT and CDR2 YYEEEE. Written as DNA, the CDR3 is TGTGCCAGCAGCTTGGAACAGGGCAGGTCCTACGAGCAGTACTTC. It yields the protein CASSLEQGRSYEQYF.

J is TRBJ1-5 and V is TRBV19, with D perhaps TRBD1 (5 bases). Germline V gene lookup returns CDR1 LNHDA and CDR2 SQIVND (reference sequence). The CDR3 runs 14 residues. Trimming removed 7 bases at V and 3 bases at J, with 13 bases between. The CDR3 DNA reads TGTGCCAGTACCCAGGGTTTTTCCAATCAGCCCCAGCATTTT. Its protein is CASTQGFSNQPQHF.

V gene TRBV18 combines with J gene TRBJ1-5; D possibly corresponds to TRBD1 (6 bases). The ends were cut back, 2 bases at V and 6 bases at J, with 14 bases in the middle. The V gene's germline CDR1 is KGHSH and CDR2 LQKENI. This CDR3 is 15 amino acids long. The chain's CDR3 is CASSPKGEGGQPQHF. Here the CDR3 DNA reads TGTGCCAGCTCACCAAAGGGGGAGGGAGGTCAGCCCCAGCATTTT.

CDR3 DNA sequence: TGTGCCAGCAGTCGGACAGGGAGTAATTCACCCCTCCACTTT. It translates to CASSRTGSNSPLHF. V is TRBV6-1 and J is TRBJ1-6; TRBD1 matches 8 bases. V was pared by 5 bases and J by 6 bases, with 3 bases of the junction left unmatched. Germline V gene sequence: CDR1 MNHNS, CDR2 SASEGT. The CDR3 extends over 14 amino acids.

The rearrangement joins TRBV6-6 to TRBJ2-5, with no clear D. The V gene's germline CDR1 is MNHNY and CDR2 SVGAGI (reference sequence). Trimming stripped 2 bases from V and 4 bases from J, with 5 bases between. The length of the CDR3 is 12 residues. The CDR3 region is CASSYPLETQYF. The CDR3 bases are TGTGCCAGCAGTTACCCCCTAGAGACCCAGTACTTC.

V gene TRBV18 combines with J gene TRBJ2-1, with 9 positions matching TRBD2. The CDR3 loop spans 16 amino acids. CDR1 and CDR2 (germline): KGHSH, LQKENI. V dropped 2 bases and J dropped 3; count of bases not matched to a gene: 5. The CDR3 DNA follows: TGTGCCAGCTCACCAGGCGGGGGGGCTAACTACAATGAGCAGTTCTTC. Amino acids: CASSPGGGANYNEQFF.

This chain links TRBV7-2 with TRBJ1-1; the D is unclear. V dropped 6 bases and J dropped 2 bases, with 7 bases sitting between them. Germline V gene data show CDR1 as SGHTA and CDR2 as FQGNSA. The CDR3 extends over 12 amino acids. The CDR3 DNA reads TGTGCCAGCAGAACAGCTAACACTGAAGCTTTCTTT. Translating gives CASRTANTEAFF.

The CDR3 here is CASSPSGTASYEQYF. In DNA, the CDR3 is TGTGCCAGCAGTCCCTCAGGGACAGCCTCCTACGAGCAGTACTTC. The chain combines TRBV6-5 with TRBJ2-7, with 7 bases lining up with TRBD1. The CDR3 covers 15 residues. The junction had 7 bases not matched to a gene; V was cut back by 5 bases and J by 0 bases. Germline assignment: CDR1 MNHEY and CDR2 SVGAGI.

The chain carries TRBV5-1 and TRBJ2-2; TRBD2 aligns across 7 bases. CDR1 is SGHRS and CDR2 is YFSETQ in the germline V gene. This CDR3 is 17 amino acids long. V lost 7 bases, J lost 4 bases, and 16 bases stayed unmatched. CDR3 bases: TGCGCCAGCGCCCTGAGGAATGCGGGGGTTTCCACCGGGGAGCTGTTTTTT. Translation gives CASALRNAGVSTGELFF.

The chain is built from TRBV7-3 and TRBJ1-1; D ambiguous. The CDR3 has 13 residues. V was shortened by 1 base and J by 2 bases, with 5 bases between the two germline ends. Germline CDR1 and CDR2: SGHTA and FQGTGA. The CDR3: CASSLKHNTEAFF. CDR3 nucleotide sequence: TGTGCCAGCAGCTTAAAACACAACACTGAAGCTTTCTTT.